This TCR beta chain was sequenced during a study of identical twins. The study's findings and limits: Excess sharing between twins was weaker in beta out-of-frame sequences. Part of the zero-insertion signal could reflect confounding by invariant MAIT and iNKT cells. With monozygotic twins, out-of-frame TCR alpha sharing exceeded what models estimated.

Turning to this clonotype: Its target is not known.

There are 14 residues in the CDR3. Per germline, CDR1 MNHEY and CDR2 SVGAGI. The V and J ends lost 4 bases and 4 bases, in that order; junction bases with no gene match: 3. The authors used template switching to add a universal primer site and gave cDNA unique molecular identifiers. From the 5' RACE reads, TCRdb called clonotypes with MiXCR, one entry per CDR3 protein. The sample comprises 1.5 million to 2 million distinct CDR3 sequences, 32% of which are singletons, and about 0.27% rests with the top ten. This chain joins TRBV6-5 and TRBJ1-2, with TRBD1 matching 10 bases. The material sequenced was cord blood. This clonotype was obtained from a newborn girl in good health. In DNA form, the CDR3 reads TGTGCCAGCAGTTTTTGGACAGGGGGCTATGGCTACACCTTC. Protein product: CASSFWTGGYGYTF.